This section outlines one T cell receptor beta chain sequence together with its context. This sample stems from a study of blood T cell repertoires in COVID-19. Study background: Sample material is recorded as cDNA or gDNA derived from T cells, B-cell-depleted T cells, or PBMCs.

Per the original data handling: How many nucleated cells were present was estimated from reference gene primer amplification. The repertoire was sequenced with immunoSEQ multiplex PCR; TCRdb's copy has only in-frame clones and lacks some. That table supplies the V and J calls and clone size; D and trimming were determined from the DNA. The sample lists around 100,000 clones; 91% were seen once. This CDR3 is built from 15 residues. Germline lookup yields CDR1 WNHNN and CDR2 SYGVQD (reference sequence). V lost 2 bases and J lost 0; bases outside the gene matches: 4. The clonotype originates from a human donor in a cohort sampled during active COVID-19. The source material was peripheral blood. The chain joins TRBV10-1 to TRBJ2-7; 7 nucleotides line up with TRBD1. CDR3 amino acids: CASSEGTANSYEQYF. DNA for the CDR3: TGCGCCAGCAGTGAGGGGACAGCCAACTCCTACGAGCAGTACTTC.